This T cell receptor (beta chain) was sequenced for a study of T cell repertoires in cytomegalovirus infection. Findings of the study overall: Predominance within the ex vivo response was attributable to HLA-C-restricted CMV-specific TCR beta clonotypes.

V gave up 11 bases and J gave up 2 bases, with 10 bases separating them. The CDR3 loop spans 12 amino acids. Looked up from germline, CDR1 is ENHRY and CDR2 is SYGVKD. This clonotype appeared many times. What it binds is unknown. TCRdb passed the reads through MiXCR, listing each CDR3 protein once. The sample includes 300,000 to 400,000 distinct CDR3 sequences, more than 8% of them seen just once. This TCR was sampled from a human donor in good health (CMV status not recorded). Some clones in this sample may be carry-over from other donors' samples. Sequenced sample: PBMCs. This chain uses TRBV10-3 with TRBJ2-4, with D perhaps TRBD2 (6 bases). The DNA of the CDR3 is TGTGCCGCCGGGGGTACCAAAAACATTCAGTACTTC. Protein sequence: CAAGGTKNIQYF.